A selection of T cell receptor beta chains follows, all from one sample in a study of early T cells in non-severe SARS-CoV-2 infection. Using its own MiXCR run on the 5' RACE reads, TCRdb lists one record per CDR3 protein. The sample yields about 84,000 distinct CDR3 sequences, roughly 12% seen once. The specimen was whole blood. The receptor set was obtained from an adult who was a healthcare worker with PCR-confirmed SARS-CoV-2 infection or an uninfected control (not recorded which). Each CDR3 is given with its conserved first and last residue.

j_call v_call cdr3_aa
TRBJ2-7 TRBV12-3/TRBV12-4 CASSQAGQGHEQYF
TRBJ2-7 TRBV29-1 CSAGAGPDEQYF
TRBJ2-1 TRBV6-6 CARTRDFSYNEQFF
TRBJ2-3 TRBV5-6 CASSLGELRLADTDTQYF
TRBJ2-1 TRBV4-2 CASSQDASWNNEQFF
TRBJ2-6 TRBV7-3 CASSLQAAGANVLTF
TRBJ2-3 TRBV9 CASSPWDRGRDTQYF
TRBJ2-1 TRBV11-3 CASSLGPSGLGGGNEQFF
TRBJ2-3 TRBV9 CASSVNGYGADTQYF
TRBJ2-1 TRBV7-3 CASSHSPGYNEQFF
TRBJ2-4 TRBV6-2/TRBV6-3 CASSPLEGPRAKNIQYF
TRBJ2-1 TRBV11-1 CASSKGLAGGDNEQFF
TRBJ2-1 TRBV30 CAWSIAGPTSYNEQFF
TRBJ1-2 TRBV10-3 CAISHRDPASYGYTF
TRBJ1-6 TRBV7-8 CASSLTGQEISNSPLHF
TRBJ2-7 TRBV28 CASSSGTVLYEQYF
TRBJ1-2 TRBV5-1 CASSSDGSTNYGYTF
TRBJ2-1 TRBV5-4 CASSPLVGHNEQFF
TRBJ1-6 TRBV6-5 CASSRDANSPLHF
TRBJ2-4 TRBV3-1 CASSQGVAKNIQYF
TRBJ1-1 TRBV9 CASSVGDRNTEAFF
TRBJ2-5 TRBV2 CASSSTGTPAQYF
TRBJ1-5 TRBV28 CASSLGDRYQPQHF
TRBJ2-7 TRBV6-5 CASSYLDRLREQYF
TRBJ1-1 TRBV4-2 CASSPARFLNTEAFF
TRBJ2-1 TRBV5-1 CASSFGTSGRASYNEQFF
TRBJ1-4 TRBV7-3 CASSLTGESNEKLFF
TRBJ1-6 TRBV9 CASSVHGQGQNSPLHF
TRBJ1-2 TRBV12-3/TRBV12-4 CASSLDSRVGGYTF
TRBJ2-1 TRBV3-1 CASSHRLGGSNEQFF
TRBJ2-5 TRBV6-4 CASRGTGRVFSQETQYF
TRBJ2-1 TRBV9 CASSVSQGADEQFF
TRBJ2-5 TRBV6-5 CASSPQTGLETQYF
TRBJ2-1 TRBV29-1 CSVYDRGAEQFF
TRBJ2-4 TRBV29-1 CSVDQGMDIQYF
TRBJ2-7 TRBV2 CASSEEDHEQYF
TRBJ2-2 TRBV5-4 CASSLGGLAGGTGELFF
TRBJ2-6 TRBV9 CASSVGGANVLTF
TRBJ2-7 TRBV12-5 CASGPPRGGHYEQYF
TRBJ1-2 TRBV4-1 CASSQAMGQSRARGYTF
TRBJ2-6 TRBV12-3/TRBV12-4 CASSFGSGANVLTF
TRBJ2-7 TRBV27 CASSLVPLSYEQYF
TRBJ1-2 TRBV27 CASRLQPGYGYTF
TRBJ1-1 TRBV10-1 CASSESGNTEAFF
TRBJ2-5 TRBV6-1 CASSPAPGGETQYF
TRBJ2-1 TRBV2 CASRTEVTNEQFF
TRBJ2-1 TRBV11-2 CASSPIPLGGGEQFF
TRBJ1-1 TRBV28 CASSLLGGGMNTEAFF
TRBJ1-4 TRBV12-3/TRBV12-4 CASSLGGEGEKLFF